The rows below give T cell receptor beta chains drawn from one sample of a study of T cell repertoires in cytomegalovirus infection. TCRdb called the reads again in MiXCR, with one record for every CDR3 protein. The top ten hold 7% to 9% of the sample, which has 600,000 to 800,000 distinct CDR3 sequences, approximately 24% seen once. Sequences were obtained from CD8+ T cells from PBMCs. These receptors all stem from a human donor in good health (CMV status not recorded). Some clones in this sample may be carry-over from other donors' samples. The CDR3 runs from the conserved cysteine through the conserved F or W. A D gene is named only where the DNA matches it firmly. Not every row has a clone size; where given, it reads once, few, many or a size class.

J | V | D | size | CDR3 | DNA
TRBJ2-3 | TRBV7-2 | TRBD1 | many | CASSLGDRGHYF | TGTGCCAGCAGCTTAGGGGACAGGGGGCATTATTTT
TRBJ2-5 | TRBV28 | TRBD1 | NA | CASSILGDRAQETQYF | TGTGCCAGCAGTATACTTGGGGACAGGGCCCAAGAGACCCAGTACTTC
TRBJ2-3 | TRBV4-1 | TRBD2 | few | CASSQWTSGGDSTDTQYF | TGCGCCAGCAGCCAGTGGACTAGCGGGGGAGACAGCACAGATACGCAGTATTTT
TRBJ2-1 | TRBV6-6 | NA | many | CASSYSPLARQGQFF | TGTGCCAGCAGTTACTCCCCACTAGCCCGACAAGGGCAGTTCTTC
TRBJ1-2 | TRBV7-9 | TRBD1 | NA | CASSLVSGTGDFGYGYTF | TGTGCCAGCAGCTTAGTGTCCGGGACAGGGGATTTTGGGTATGGCTACACCTTC
TRBJ2-2 | TRBV6-5 | NA | few | CASGNTGGHGELFF | TGTGCCAGCGGAAACACCGGGGGGCACGGGGAGCTGTTTTTT
TRBJ2-7 | TRBV7-9 | TRBD1 | few | CASSPSGQGSYEQYF | TGTGCCAGCAGCCCCTCCGGACAGGGGTCCTACGAGCAGTACTTC
TRBJ2-5 | TRBV5-5 | NA | NA | CASTPGNQETQYF | TGTGCCAGCACCCCGGGGAATCAAGAGACCCAGTACTTC
TRBJ2-2 | TRBV5-6 | NA | many | CASVGTTGELFF | TGTGCCAGCGTGGGGACCACCGGGGAGCTGTTTTTT
TRBJ1-2 | TRBV7-9 | NA | NA | CASSSPRGPRDRYGYTF | TGTGCCAGCAGCTCCCCCCGGGGACCGCGGGATCGTTATGGCTACACCTTC
TRBJ1-2 | TRBV29-1 | TRBD1 | few | CSVHFHTGTERTF | TGCAGCGTCCACTTTCATACCGGGACAGAGAGAACCTTC
TRBJ1-2 | TRBV2 | TRBD1 | few | CASSDLQGANYGYTF | TGTGCCAGCAGTGATCTACAGGGGGCTAACTATGGCTACACCTTC
TRBJ1-2 | TRBV28 | NA | few | CASSLAIGDGYTF | TGTGCCAGCAGTTTAGCCATTGGTGATGGCTACACCTTC
TRBJ2-1 | TRBV20-1 | TRBD2 | NA | CSARDGTSGDNEQFF | TGCAGTGCTAGAGATGGGACTAGCGGGGACAATGAGCAGTTCTTC
TRBJ2-1 | TRBV5-1 | NA | few | CASSVGGGNNEQFF | TGCGCCAGCAGCGTCGGTGGGGGGAACAATGAGCAGTTCTTC
TRBJ1-1 | TRBV20-1 | TRBD1 | NA | CSARPSGPRTGKHTEAFF | TGCAGTGCTAGACCTTCGGGGCCAAGGACAGGGAAACACACTGAAGCTTTCTTT
TRBJ2-3 | TRBV29-1 | TRBD2 | NA | CSVDGLAGDVDTQYF | TGCAGCGTTGATGGTCTAGCGGGGGATGTAGATACGCAGTATTTT
TRBJ2-1 | TRBV2 | NA | NA | CASSQSDPKQFF | TGTGCCAGCAGCCAGAGTGACCCCAAGCAGTTCTTC
TRBJ1-1 | TRBV28 | NA | few | CASSESNTEAFF | TGTGCCAGCAGTGAGAGTAACACTGAAGCTTTCTTT
TRBJ2-2 | TRBV20-1 | TRBD2 | NA | CSAPRRRRLAGEVDTGELFF | TGCAGTGCCCCCCGCCGCCGACGGCTAGCGGGGGAGGTTGACACCGGGGAGCTGTTTTTT
TRBJ1-4 | TRBV12-3/TRBV12-4 | TRBD1 | NA | CAGRQGTNEKLFF | TGTGCCGGTCGACAGGGGACTAATGAAAAACTGTTTTTT
TRBJ2-1 | TRBV7-9 | NA | few | CASTLRGSDNEQFF | TGTGCCAGCACCCTCAGGGGAAGCGACAATGAGCAGTTCTTC
TRBJ2-7 | TRBV29-1 | NA | few | CSAQGGGGNEQYF | TGCAGCGCCCAAGGGGGGGGCGGCAACGAGCAGTACTTC
TRBJ2-1 | TRBV5-4 | NA | few | CASSFGANNEQFF | TGTGCCAGCAGCTTTGGTGCCAACAATGAGCAGTTCTTC
TRBJ2-1 | TRBV7-2 | TRBD2 | many | CASSILAGAKNEQFF | TGTGCCAGCAGCATCTTAGCGGGGGCCAAAAATGAGCAGTTCTTC
TRBJ2-1 | TRBV4-2 | NA | NA | CASSQSGFPPNEQFF | TGTGCCAGCAGCCAATCCGGCTTCCCGCCCAATGAGCAGTTCTTC
TRBJ1-1 | TRBV12-3/TRBV12-4 | NA | NA | CASSFISGNTEAFF | TGTGCCAGCAGTTTCATCTCCGGGAACACTGAAGCTTTCTTT
TRBJ1-4 | TRBV5-1 | NA | NA | CASSLAKVDGFSNEKLFF | TGCGCCAGCAGCTTGGCCAAGGTGGACGGGTTTTCCAATGAAAAACTGTTTTTT
TRBJ2-7 | TRBV20-1 | TRBD1 | NA | CSAFRQGGLGEQYF | TGCAGTGCTTTTCGACAGGGGGGCCTCGGCGAGCAGTACTTC
TRBJ1-6 | TRBV28 | NA | many | CASSFDGGWSPLHF | TGTGCCAGCAGTTTCGACGGGGGTTGGTCACCCCTCCACTTT
TRBJ1-2 | TRBV5-1 | NA | NA | CASSLAPDNYGYTF | TGCGCCAGCAGCTTGGCCCCGGACAATTATGGCTACACCTTC
TRBJ2-3 | TRBV7-8 | NA | many | CASSLVQARGGIDTQYF | TGTGCCAGCAGCTTAGTACAGGCTCGAGGAGGGATAGATACGCAGTATTTT
TRBJ2-2 | TRBV9 | NA | few | CASSLTGPPSLDTGELFF | TGTGCCAGCAGCTTAACCGGGCCACCAAGTTTGGACACCGGGGAGCTGTTTTTT
TRBJ1-4 | TRBV7-2 | NA | NA | CASSLTLGGEKLIF | TGTGCCAGCAGCCTAACGCTGGGAGGAGAAAAACTGATTTTT
TRBJ1-5 | TRBV20-1 | TRBD1 | NA | CSAPDRGPTSNQPQHF | TGCAGTGCCCCCGACAGGGGGCCTACGAGCAATCAGCCCCAGCATTTT
TRBJ2-3 | TRBV20-1 | TRBD2 | NA | CSARDLTSGGLDTQYF | TGCAGTGCTAGAGATCTGACTAGCGGGGGGTTAGATACGCAGTATTTT